These 4 T cell receptor beta chains originate from one sample sequenced in a study of blood T cell repertoires in COVID-19 (TCRdb year 2020). Library generation was performed with the immunoSEQ multiplex PCR assay. Imported from immuneACCESS, the table was reduced by TCRdb to in-frame sequences with V and J called. These copies leave out some clones; in studies compared against another copy, an unresolved V gene accounts for under half, and the cause of the remainder is not known. This sample holds about 75,000 clones; around nine tenths were observed only once. The ten biggest clones cover approximately 19% of the sample. Sequencing used peripheral blood. The receptors derive from a human donor in a cohort sampled during active COVID-19.

This chain uses TRBV7-2 with TRBJ2-3, with D tentatively TRBD2 (6 bases). From germline, CDR1 is SGHTA and CDR2 FQGNSA. The CDR3 length is 16 residues. V gave up 3 bases and J gave up 2 bases, with 15 bases separating them. CDR3: CASSFFGTALTDTQYF. CDR3 DNA sequence: TGTGCCAGCAGCTTTTTCGGGACTGCTCTCACAGATACGCAGTATTTT.

This CDR3 is CASSQSGAGTGIYEQYF. The CDR3 DNA is TGCGCCAGCAGTCAATCCGGCGCCGGGACAGGGATCTACGAGCAGTACTTC. The chain has TRBV23-1 and TRBJ2-7, with 9 bases matching TRBD1. TRBV23-1 is labeled an ORF, and its function is uncertain. Unmatched junction bases numbered 9, after V lost 0 bases and J lost 3 bases. The CDR3 runs to 17 residues.

The CDR3 DNA is TGTGCCAGCAGTCCGGGACGGGGGGATCAGCCCCAGCATTTT. Its protein is CASSPGRGDQPQHF. The V call is TRBV27, the J call TRBJ1-5, with a tentative D call TRBD1 (5 bases). The V gene's germline CDR1 is MNHEY and CDR2 SMNVEV (reference sequence). Between the trimmed V and J ends, which lost 5 bases and 5 bases, there was a span of 13 bases. The CDR3 loop spans 14 amino acids.

The rearrangement joins TRBV6-1 to TRBJ1-1, with 9 bases aligning to TRBD1. The CDR3 totals 15 residues. Germline values: CDR1 MNHNS, CDR2 SASEGT. V trimming: 3 bases; J trimming: 6 bases; junction bases outside the gene matches: 8. The CDR3 DNA is TGTGCCAGCAGTGACCTGGGACAGGGAAAAGCTGAAGCTTTCTTT. This gives the protein CASSDLGQGKAEAFF.